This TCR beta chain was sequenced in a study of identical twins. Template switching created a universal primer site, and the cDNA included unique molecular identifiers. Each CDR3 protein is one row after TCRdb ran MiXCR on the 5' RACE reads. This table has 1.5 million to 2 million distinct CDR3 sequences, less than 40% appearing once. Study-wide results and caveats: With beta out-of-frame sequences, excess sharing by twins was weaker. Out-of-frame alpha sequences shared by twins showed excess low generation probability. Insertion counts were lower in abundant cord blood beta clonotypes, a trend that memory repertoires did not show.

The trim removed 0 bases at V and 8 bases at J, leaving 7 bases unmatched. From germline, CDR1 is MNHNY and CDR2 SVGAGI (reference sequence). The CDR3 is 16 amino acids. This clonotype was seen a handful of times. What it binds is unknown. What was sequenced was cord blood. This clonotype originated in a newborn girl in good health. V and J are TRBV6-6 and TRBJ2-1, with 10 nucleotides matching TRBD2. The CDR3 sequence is CASSYSMLAGVYEQFF. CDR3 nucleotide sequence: TGTGCCAGCAGTTACTCGATGCTAGCGGGAGTGTATGAGCAGTTCTTC.